The rows below give T cell receptor beta chains drawn from one sample of a study of T cell changes during pregnancy in multiple sclerosis. The data were produced by immunoSEQ multiplex PCR, yet TCRdb's version contains in-frame clones alone and is incomplete. The sample shows some 95,000 clones, about 92% of them seen only once. The sequences come from peripheral blood, collected in the first trimester of pregnancy. The receptor set was obtained from a female donor with multiple sclerosis, enrolled in a pregnancy study. Each CDR3 is given with its conserved first and last residue. The order of the fields is J gene, clone size, D gene, V gene, CDR3 DNA, CDR3 protein. D genes are given only for firm matches. Size is omitted from some rows. Given values are once, few, many or a class for expanded clones.

TRBJ1-1,NA,TRBD1,TRBV9,TGTGCCAGCAGCGTAGGGGGAAAGGGACAGAGGGCTTTCTTT,CASSVGGKGQRAFF
TRBJ2-1,NA,NA,TRBV5-1,TGCGCCAGCAGCTTCACCCACCCAACTTACAATGAGCAGTTCTTC,CASSFTHPTYNEQFF
TRBJ2-7,once,TRBD2,TRBV4-1,TGCGCCAGCAGCGCCCGACTAGCGGGGAGTCCTAACGAGCAGTACTTC,CASSARLAGSPNEQYF
TRBJ1-3,NA,TRBD1,TRBV7-9,TGTGCCAGCAGCTTAGCGGGGACAGGGGGCGTCAGAAACACCATATATTTT,CASSLAGTGGVRNTIYF
TRBJ2-1,NA,NA,TRBV4-3,TGCGCCAGCAGCCAACGACTCGGGGGCAATGAGCAGTTCTTC,CASSQRLGGNEQFF
TRBJ2-7,NA,TRBD1,TRBV6-1,TGTGCCAGCAGTGGATCCGGGACAGTCGAATTCTACGAGCAGTACTTC,CASSGSGTVEFYEQYF
TRBJ2-5,once,TRBD1,TRBV5-4,TGTGCCAGCAGCTTGGGGGACAGGGGAGAGACCCAGTACTTC,CASSLGDRGETQYF
TRBJ2-3,NA,NA,TRBV15,TGTGCCACCAGACGGAGTAGCGCACCCACAGATACGCAGTATTTT,CATRRSSAPTDTQYF
TRBJ2-5,NA,TRBD1,TRBV12-5,TGTGCTAGTGGTTTGGGGACAGGGCCCCAAGAGACCCAGTACTTC,CASGLGTGPQETQYF
TRBJ1-5,few,NA,TRBV28,TGTGCCAGCAGTTTTCGACAGAGCAATCAGCCCCAGCATTTT,CASSFRQSNQPQHF
TRBJ2-7,NA,TRBD2,TRBV7-3,TGTGCCAGCAGCCGTAGCGGGAGGGACGAGCAGTACTTC,CASSRSGRDEQYF
TRBJ2-2,once,TRBD2,TRBV7-9,TGTGCCAGCAGCCGTCTATGGCGGGAGGGGTACACCGGGGAGCTGTTTTTT,CASSRLWREGYTGELFF
TRBJ1-5,NA,NA,TRBV28,TGTGCCAGCACACAGGGCGTTAGCAATCAGCCCCAGCATTTT,CASTQGVSNQPQHF
TRBJ2-1,NA,NA,TRBV19,TGTGCCAGTAGTTCTAGAACGTCTCGGCAGTTCTTC,CASSSRTSRQFF
TRBJ2-7,NA,TRBD1,TRBV5-1,TGCGCCAGCAGCAACCGACAGGGGGCAACCTACGAGCAGTACTTC,CASSNRQGATYEQYF
TRBJ2-1,NA,NA,TRBV20-1,TGCAGTGGCGACAGAATCGATGAGCAGTTCTTC,CSGDRIDEQFF
TRBJ1-5,NA,NA,TRBV7-8,TGTGCCAGCAGCTTAATCCCCGACAGGTACAATCAGCCCCAGCATTTT,CASSLIPDRYNQPQHF
TRBJ2-7,NA,TRBD1,TRBV15,TGTGCCACCAGCAGAGAAGTCCGAACAGGGGCTTCGAGCTCCTACGAGCAGTACTTC,CATSREVRTGASSSYEQYF
TRBJ1-5,NA,NA,TRBV6-5,TGTGCCAGCAGTATGAGAGGGTGGGATCAGCCCCAGCATTTT,CASSMRGWDQPQHF
TRBJ2-1,NA,NA,TRBV27,TGTGCCAGCAGTTTTTATCCGCAGACTAGTAGGAATGAGCAGTTCTTC,CASSFYPQTSRNEQFF
TRBJ2-5,NA,TRBD1,TRBV19,TGTGCCAGTAGTACAACAGGGGCGGGAGAGACCCAGTACTTC,CASSTTGAGETQYF
TRBJ2-7,NA,TRBD2,TRBV7-2,TGTGCCAGCAGCTTAGTTTCTAGCGGGAGCTACGAGCAGTACTTC,CASSLVSSGSYEQYF
TRBJ2-1,NA,NA,TRBV10-3,TGTGCCATCAGTGAGTTTTGGGGCCATGAGCAGTTCTTC,CAISEFWGHEQFF
TRBJ2-1,NA,TRBD1,TRBV7-2,TGTGCCAGCAGCCAATTTTCGACAGGGTACAATGAGCAGTTCTTC,CASSQFSTGYNEQFF
TRBJ2-1,NA,TRBD1,TRBV5-1,TGCGCCAGCAGCCGTACCGACAGGGGAAAGTTCTTC,CASSRTDRGKFF
TRBJ2-4,NA,NA,TRBV7-2,TGTGCCAGCAGCCCCTCGCACCAGGGGAGTGCCAAAAACATTCAGTACTTC,CASSPSHQGSAKNIQYF
TRBJ2-1,NA,TRBD2,TRBV11-2,TGTGCCAGCAGCCCTCGACCCGGACTAGCAAGCTCCTACAATGAGCAGTTCTTC,CASSPRPGLASSYNEQFF
TRBJ2-6,NA,TRBD1,TRBV7-3,TGTGCCAGCAGCTTAAGTGTGGGGGCAGGGGGCTCCTCTGGGGCCAACGTCCTGACTTTC,CASSLSVGAGGSSGANVLTF
TRBJ1-2,NA,NA,TRBV28,TGTGCCAGCAGTCCGGACAGCCCATATCTCTATGGCTACACCTTC,CASSPDSPYLYGYTF
TRBJ1-3,NA,NA,TRBV6-1,TGTGCCAGCAGTGATTTGGGGGGAGGAAACACCATATATTTT,CASSDLGGGNTIYF
TRBJ1-2,NA,TRBD1,TRBV2,TGTGCCAGCATATTCGGGACAGACTATGGCTACACCTTC,CASIFGTDYGYTF
TRBJ2-7,NA,NA,TRBV29-1,TGCAGCGCTCGAGGGTTATTAACTTACGAGCAGTACTTC,CSARGLLTYEQYF
TRBJ2-2,NA,TRBD2,TRBV7-3,TGTGCCAGCAGCTTTACTAGCGGGAGAGGGTCCGGGGAGCTGTTTTTT,CASSFTSGRGSGELFF
TRBJ2-3,once,TRBD2,TRBV29-1,TGCAGCGCTCACAGCGGGACTAGCGGCCTCACGCAGTATTTT,CSAHSGTSGLTQYF
TRBJ1-5,NA,NA,TRBV28,TGTGCCAGCAGTGGGATTACCGGGACATTCTTTCAGCCCCAGCATTTT,CASSGITGTFFQPQHF
TRBJ2-5,NA,TRBD1,TRBV7-2,TGTGCCAGCAGCTTCACAGGGGTAGCAGAGACCCAGTACTTC,CASSFTGVAETQYF
TRBJ2-7,NA,NA,TRBV7-3,TGTGCCAGCAGCCGCGGGCCTCCCTACGAGCAGTACTTC,CASSRGPPYEQYF
TRBJ2-7,NA,NA,TRBV18,TGTGCCAGCTCCATGACAGAAGCCTACGAGCAGTACTTC,CASSMTEAYEQYF
TRBJ2-7,NA,NA,TRBV28,TGTGCCAGCAGTTATGGCCCAGGGATATTGGGCGAGCAGTACTTC,CASSYGPGILGEQYF
TRBJ2-7,NA,TRBD1,TRBV2,TGTGCCAGCAGTGACATTTTTAGGGACAGGGAGTCCTACGAGCAGTACTTC,CASSDIFRDRESYEQYF
TRBJ1-3,NA,NA,TRBV5-4,TGTGCCAGCAGCTTAGGGGCCTCTGGAAACACCATATATTTT,CASSLGASGNTIYF
TRBJ2-7,NA,TRBD2,TRBV2,TGTGCCAGCAGCCCTTTTTCTAGCGGCGAGCAGTACTTC,CASSPFSSGEQYF
TRBJ2-7,NA,NA,TRBV28,TGTGCCAGCAGCGAACAGTACGAGCAGTACTTC,CASSEQYEQYF
TRBJ2-1,NA,TRBD2,TRBV5-4,TGTGCCAGCAGCTTGGTCTTTATGGGACTAGCGCAAAACAATGAGCAGTTCTTC,CASSLVFMGLAQNNEQFF
TRBJ2-4,NA,TRBD2,TRBV11-2,TGTGCCAGCAGCTTAGTATTGGGACTAGCGGGAGATACTAAAAACATTCAGTACTTC,CASSLVLGLAGDTKNIQYF
TRBJ2-1,NA,TRBD2,TRBV5-4,TGTGCCAGCAGCCGAAGCGGGAGGGCCACGAATGAGCAGTTCTTC,CASSRSGRATNEQFF
TRBJ2-1,once,NA,TRBV7-2,TGTGCCAGCAGCTTAGCTTTGAGCGGCCGGCCTACGGGACTGAGCTCCTACAATGAGCAGTTCTTC,CASSLALSGRPTGLSSYNEQFF
TRBJ1-1,NA,NA,TRBV19,TGTGCCAGTAGTATCGGGAGGGGGAACACTGAAGCTTTCTTT,CASSIGRGNTEAFF
TRBJ2-2,NA,NA,TRBV2,TGTGCCAGCAGTGAAGGGACATTGGGAACCGGGGAGCTGTTTTTT,CASSEGTLGTGELFF
TRBJ1-4,NA,NA,TRBV7-9,TGTGCCAGCAGCTCAGGGCATGCAACTAATGAAAAACTGTTTTTT,CASSSGHATNEKLFF
TRBJ1-1,NA,NA,TRBV7-9,TGTGCCAGCAGCTTAGTATCGGTGGGAGCTGAAGCTTTCTTT,CASSLVSVGAEAFF